This TCR beta chain emerged from a study of metastatic and nonmetastatic thyroid tumors. Study-wide context: A comparison of repertoires was made across blood and tumor or nodule tissue from malignant and benign thyroid patients. Regarding the study as a whole: Significantly higher TCR beta diversity was reportedly seen in malignant thyroid tumors than benign nodules, in blood and tumor.

Original handling: What underpinned the distant-metastasis classifier for papillary thyroid cancer was the set of CDR3 differences across clinicopathological groups. MiXCR was used by TCRdb to re-call the PCR reads. TCRdb's processing, not the authors', yielded these V and J calls. The data show approximately 34,000 clones, about 18% seen once. Thyroid surgery was preceded by no treatment in any patient. As regards this clone: Its target is unknown. A read error may account for a junction end that differs from germline.

This CDR3 spans 16 amino acids. Germline assignment: CDR1 MNHEY and CDR2 SVGAGI. The sequence was obtained from a female donor with papillary thyroid cancer or a benign thyroid nodule (not recorded which). Some clones in this sample may be carry-over from other donors' samples. The genes are TRBV6-5 and TRBJ2-1; D remains unclear. The sequencing sample was made of blood. CDR3 bases: TGTTCCAGCAGTTACTCGACCCCGGCGTCCAACAATGAGCATTTCTTC. Protein: CSSSYSTPASNNEHFF.